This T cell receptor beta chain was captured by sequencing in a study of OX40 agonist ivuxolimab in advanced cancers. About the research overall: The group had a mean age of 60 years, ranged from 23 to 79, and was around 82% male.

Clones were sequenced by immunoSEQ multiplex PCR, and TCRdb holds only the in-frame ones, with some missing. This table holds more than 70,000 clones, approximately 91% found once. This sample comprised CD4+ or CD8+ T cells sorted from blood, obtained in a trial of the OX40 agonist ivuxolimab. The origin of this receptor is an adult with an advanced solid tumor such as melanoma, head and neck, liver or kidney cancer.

The CDR3 protein is CASGLDLLGLARSSYNEQFF. The CDR3 DNA follows: TGTGCTAGTGGTCTAGACTTACTCGGACTAGCGAGAAGCTCCTACAATGAGCAGTTCTTC. This sequence joins TRBV12-5 and TRBJ2-1; 9 bases map to TRBD2. V was clipped by 5 bases and J by 0 bases; unmatched bases: 17. The germline gives CDR1 LGHNT, CDR2 FRNRAP. The CDR3 is 20 residues long. Based on the CDR3 plus reference TRBV12-5 and TRBJ2-1, the full variable domain is DARVTQTPRHKVTEMGQEVTMRCQPILGHNTVFWYRQTMMQGLELLAYFRNRAPLDDSGMPKDRFSAEMPDATLATLKIQPSEPRDSAVYFCASGLDLLGLARSSYNEQFFGPGTRLTVL.